A selection of T cell receptor beta chains follows, all from one sample in a study of CD8 T cells in Susac syndrome. TCRdb itself ran the immunoSEQ multiplex PCR reads through MiXCR, one entry per CDR3 protein. The sample includes 200,000 to 300,000 distinct CDR3 sequences, 85% to 95% of them seen just once. The material sequenced was CD4+ T cells from PBMCs. The origin of the receptors is a human donor with multiple sclerosis. CDR3s include the opening cysteine and the closing phenylalanine or tryptophan. The order of the fields is CDR3 length, V gene, D gene, clone size, J gene, CDR3 protein, CDR3 DNA. A D gene is named only where the DNA matches it firmly. Not all rows give a size; the values are once, few, many and, for expanded clones, a class.

12	TRBV30	-	-	TRBJ1-2	CAWADVGAGYTF	TGTGCCTGGGCTGACGTCGGGGCTGGCTACACCTTC
15	TRBV20-1	-	-	TRBJ1-6	CSARPPDLGVSPLHF	TGCAGTGCTAGGCCCCCTGACCTCGGGGTTTCACCCCTCCACTTT
13	TRBV5-4	-	-	TRBJ1-2	CASSLDPGYGYTF	TGTGCCAGCAGCTTGGACCCAGGGTATGGCTACACCTTC
15	TRBV5-1	-	-	TRBJ2-1	CASSPGRDAYNEQFF	TGCGCCAGCAGCCCGGGAAGGGACGCTTACAATGAGCAGTTCTTC
12	TRBV20-1	-	-	TRBJ1-2	CSAKSANYGYTF	TGCAGTGCAAAAAGTGCTAACTATGGCTACACCTTC
17	TRBV19	-	once	TRBJ2-7	CASSIEKWTSSPTEQYF	TGTGCCAGTAGTATCGAAAAATGGACCTCCTCACCCACCGAGCAGTACTTC
14	TRBV29-1	-	-	TRBJ2-3	CSVEGQVSTDTQYF	TGCAGCGTTGAGGGGCAGGTTTCCACAGATACGCAGTATTTT
13	TRBV30	-	-	TRBJ1-1	CAWSSDRGAEAFF	TGTGCCTGGAGCTCAGACAGAGGGGCTGAAGCTTTCTTT
15	TRBV7-6	TRBD1	-	TRBJ2-5	CASSLLGTVQETQYF	TGTGCCAGCAGCTTACTCGGGACAGTCCAAGAGACCCAGTACTTC
13	TRBV20-1	-	-	TRBJ2-4	CSVGRQNKNIQYF	TGCAGTGTTGGTAGGCAGAACAAAAACATTCAGTACTTC
14	TRBV5-1	TRBD2	-	TRBJ2-3	CASSPRGVTDTQYF	TGCGCCAGCAGCCCACGGGGGGTCACAGATACGCAGTATTTT
12	TRBV12-3/TRBV12-4	-	once	TRBJ1-1	CASGDWDTEAFF	TGTGCCAGCGGGGACTGGGACACTGAAGCTTTCTTT
14	TRBV10-3	TRBD2	-	TRBJ2-5	CAISGAGEGETQYF	TGTGCCATCAGTGGAGCGGGAGAAGGGGAGACCCAGTACTTC
16	TRBV2	TRBD1	once	TRBJ1-2	CATRSSGTGGVYGYTF	TGTGCCACAAGATCCTCCGGGACAGGGGGCGTCTATGGCTACACCTTC
15	TRBV12-3/TRBV12-4	TRBD2	-	TRBJ2-1	CASSLGLAGMNEQFF	TGTGCCAGCAGTTTGGGCCTAGCGGGAATGAATGAGCAGTTCTTC
14	TRBV11-1	-	-	TRBJ2-7	CASSPRLAPYEQYF	TGTGCCAGCAGCCCCCGGCTAGCCCCCTACGAGCAGTACTTC
16	TRBV4-1	TRBD1	-	TRBJ1-4	CASSQGTGGYPEKLFF	TGCGCCAGCAGCCAGGGGACAGGCGGTTACCCTGAAAAACTGTTTTTT
14	TRBV7-2	-	-	TRBJ2-5	CASSLNGIEETQYF	TGTGCCAGCAGCTTAAACGGGATCGAAGAGACCCAGTACTTC
14	TRBV7-3	-	-	TRBJ2-6	CASSLEPGANVLTF	TGTGCCAGCAGCTTGGAACCTGGGGCCAACGTCCTGACTTTC
13	TRBV10-3	-	once	TRBJ2-5	CAISDGAGETQYF	TGTGCCATCAGTGATGGGGCTGGAGAGACCCAGTACTTC
14	TRBV20-1	TRBD2	-	TRBJ2-5	CSPQRRLAGETQYF	TGCAGTCCCCAGCGAAGACTAGCGGGAGAGACCCAGTACTTC
17	TRBV7-2	-	-	TRBJ2-2	CASSPNGGSANTGELFF	TGTGCCAGCAGTCCTAACGGTGGCAGCGCGAACACCGGGGAGCTGTTTTTT
16	TRBV7-2	-	-	TRBJ2-5	CASSPRVVGAQETQYF	TGTGCCAGCAGCCCCCGTGTTGTAGGGGCGCAAGAGACCCAGTACTTC
13	TRBV2	-	-	TRBJ1-1	CASRFDLNTEAFF	TGTGCCAGCAGGTTCGACTTGAACACTGAAGCTTTCTTT
15	TRBV5-4	TRBD2	once	TRBJ2-1	CASSLIPSGGNEQFF	TGTGCCAGCAGCTTAATCCCTAGCGGGGGGAATGAGCAGTTCTTC
14	TRBV18	-	-	TRBJ1-2	CASSPPGEVYGYTF	TGTGCCAGCTCACCACCAGGGGAGGTCTATGGCTACACCTTC
13	TRBV12-3/TRBV12-4	-	-	TRBJ2-1	CASSFGSGPEQFF	TGTGCCAGCAGTTTTGGAAGCGGCCCTGAGCAGTTCTTC
15	TRBV7-7	-	-	TRBJ2-5	CASSLGQGLEETQYF	TGTGCTAGCAGCTTGGGGCAGGGTCTAGAGGAGACCCAGTACTTC
13	TRBV27	-	-	TRBJ2-7	CASAGGTPYEQYF	TGTGCCAGCGCCGGGGGCACGCCCTACGAGCAGTACTTC
15	TRBV19	TRBD1	-	TRBJ2-5	CASTRGKGAQETQYF	TGTGCCAGTACCAGGGGCAAGGGGGCACAAGAGACCCAGTACTTC
16	TRBV10-2	-	-	TRBJ1-1	CASSELRGGANTEAFF	TGCGCCAGCAGTGAATTAAGAGGCGGGGCGAACACTGAAGCTTTCTTT
9	TRBV7-9	-	-	TRBJ1-2	CAGGGGYTF	TGTGCCGGAGGAGGCGGCTACACCTTC
15	TRBV30	TRBD1	-	TRBJ1-5	CAWSGGQGPNQPQHF	TGTGCCTGGAGTGGGGGACAGGGACCCAATCAGCCCCAGCATTTT
15	TRBV3-1	-	-	TRBJ2-7	CASSLGRLAAYEQYF	TGTGCCAGCAGCCTGGGACGCCTGGCGGCCTACGAGCAGTACTTC
14	TRBV6-4	-	-	TRBJ2-3	CASSDGGQGGTQYF	TGTGCCAGCAGTGACGGTGGACAAGGAGGCACGCAGTATTTT
10	TRBV29-1	-	-	TRBJ1-1	CSAGHTEAFF	TGCAGCGCGGGACACACTGAAGCTTTCTTT
14	TRBV20-1	TRBD2	-	TRBJ2-1	CSADGTSGSYEQFF	TGCAGTGCTGATGGGACTAGCGGGAGCTATGAGCAGTTCTTC
14	TRBV7-3	-	-	TRBJ2-1	CASSLGLLVNEQFF	TGTGCCAGCAGCTTAGGATTGTTAGTGAATGAGCAGTTCTTC
16	TRBV18	-	-	TRBJ2-1	CASSPLGTGSYNEQFF	TGTGCCAGCTCACCGCTAGGTACTGGGTCCTACAATGAGCAGTTCTTC
16	TRBV3-1	-	-	TRBJ2-2	CASIATRPASPGELFF	TGTGCCAGCATCGCGACCCGACCCGCATCCCCCGGGGAGCTGTTTTTT
11	TRBV4-1	-	-	TRBJ2-7	CASSRDGRQYF	TGCGCCAGCAGCCGCGACGGTCGGCAGTACTTC
14	TRBV25-1	-	once	TRBJ1-1	CASSDTQGLTEAFF	TGTGCCAGCAGCGATACACAGGGCCTCACTGAAGCTTTCTTT
14	TRBV27	TRBD2	-	TRBJ2-1	CASKREGYHNEQFF	TGTGCCAGCAAGCGGGAGGGGTACCACAATGAGCAGTTCTTC
14	TRBV15	TRBD2	once	TRBJ2-3	CATSRGLAGDTQYF	TGTGCCACCAGCAGGGGACTAGCGGGAGATACGCAGTATTTT
15	TRBV7-2	TRBD2	-	TRBJ2-3	CASSPLSGGTDTQYF	TGTGCCAGCAGCCCTCTCAGCGGGGGCACAGATACGCAGTATTTT
13	TRBV30	TRBD1	-	TRBJ2-4	CAWTGGAKNIQYF	TGTGCCTGGACAGGGGGAGCCAAAAACATTCAGTACTTC
16	TRBV2	TRBD2	-	TRBJ2-2	CATNLAGGRITGELFF	TGTGCCACGAATTTAGCGGGAGGGCGTATCACCGGGGAGCTGTTTTTT
16	TRBV30	-	-	TRBJ1-3	CAWSVNPGVSGNTIYF	TGTGCCTGGAGTGTCAACCCAGGGGTCTCTGGAAACACCATATATTTT
13	TRBV30	-	-	TRBJ1-3	CAWSVQGAVGIYF	TGTGCCTGGAGTGTACAAGGGGCGGTGGGCATATATTTT
16	TRBV7-9	-	-	TRBJ2-5	CASSLDARAGEETQYF	TGTGCCAGCAGCTTAGATGCCCGGGCCGGGGAAGAGACCCAGTACTTC
15	TRBV20-1	TRBD1	-	TRBJ2-7	CSAHPGQGSWYEQYF	TGCAGTGCCCACCCGGGACAGGGGTCTTGGTACGAGCAGTACTTC
12	TRBV6-5	-	-	TRBJ1-1	CASSYLGSEAFF	TGTGCCAGCAGTTACCTGGGCTCTGAAGCTTTCTTT
13	TRBV19	-	-	TRBJ2-7	CASSSLDSYEQYF	TGTGCCAGTAGTTCCCTAGACAGCTACGAGCAGTACTTC